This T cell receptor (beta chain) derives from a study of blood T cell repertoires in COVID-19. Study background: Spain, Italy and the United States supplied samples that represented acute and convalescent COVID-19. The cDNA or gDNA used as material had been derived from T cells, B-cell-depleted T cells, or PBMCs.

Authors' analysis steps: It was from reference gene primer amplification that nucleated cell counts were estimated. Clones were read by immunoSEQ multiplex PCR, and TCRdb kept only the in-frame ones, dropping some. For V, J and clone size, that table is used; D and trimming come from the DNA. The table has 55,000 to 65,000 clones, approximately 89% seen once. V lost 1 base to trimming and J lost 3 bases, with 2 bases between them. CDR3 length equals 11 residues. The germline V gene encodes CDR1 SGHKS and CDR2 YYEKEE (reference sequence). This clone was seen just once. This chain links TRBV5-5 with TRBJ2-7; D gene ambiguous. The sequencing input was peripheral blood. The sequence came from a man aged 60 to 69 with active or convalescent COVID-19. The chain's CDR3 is CASSLYYEQYF. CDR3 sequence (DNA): TGTGCCAGCAGCTTGTACTACGAGCAGTACTTC.